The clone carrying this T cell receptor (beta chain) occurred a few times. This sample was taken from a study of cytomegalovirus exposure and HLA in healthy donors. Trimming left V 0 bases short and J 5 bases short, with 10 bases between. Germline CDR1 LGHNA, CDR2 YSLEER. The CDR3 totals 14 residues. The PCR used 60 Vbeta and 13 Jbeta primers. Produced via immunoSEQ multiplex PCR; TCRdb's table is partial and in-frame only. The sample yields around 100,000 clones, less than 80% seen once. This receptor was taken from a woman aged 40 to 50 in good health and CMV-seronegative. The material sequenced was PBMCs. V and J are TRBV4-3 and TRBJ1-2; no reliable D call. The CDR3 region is CASSQDRSSYGYTF. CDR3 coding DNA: TGCGCCAGCAGCCAAGATCGGTCTTCGTATGGCTACACCTTC.